This T cell receptor beta chain was identified during a study of T cells expressing NK-cell markers. Study-level background: Seven donors tested HCMV-seropositive and one tested seronegative among the eight sequenced.

No DNA is given; TCRdb re-called the 5' RACE reads and lists each CDR3 protein once. The listing contains 350,000 to 450,000 distinct CDR3 sequences. CDR1 SGHRS and CDR2 YFSETQ come from the germline V gene. CDR3 length: 15 residues. The gene calls are TRBV5-1 and TRBJ1-2; there is no DNA to check the TCRdb D call of TRBD1. The sequenced sample consisted of blood T cells: a sorted CD56 or NKG2C T cell subset, CD4+ or CD8+ T cells, or bulk PBMC T cells (not recorded which). This receptor was identified in a man aged 18-70 years in good health. CDR3 sequence reads: CASGLTGLSLYGYTF.